This T cell receptor (beta chain) is drawn from a study of siplizumab effects on memory and regulatory T cells. Overall study results and limits: Of the alloreactive clones, only a minor fraction mapped to unstimulated subsets.

A remark on this clone: Its antigen is not known.

The CDR3 is made up of 15 amino acids. The germline V gene encodes CDR1 SGHVS and CDR2 FNYEAQ. Trimming stripped 5 bases from V and 4 bases from J, with 17 bases between. TCRdb's table, derived via immunoSEQ multiplex PCR, lists solely in-frame clones and lacks some. The sample carries roughly 100,000 clones, under 95% recorded once. The J gene is TRBJ1-2, the V gene TRBV7-6; the D is unclear. Input material: CD4+ T cells sorted from blood. The clonotype was recovered from a human donor in good health. The CDR3 sequence: CASSKETTLPYGYTF. CDR3 coding DNA: TGTGCCAGCAGCAAAGAAACTACACTCCCCTATGGCTACACCTTC.